What follows are 12 T cell receptor beta chains derived from one specimen sequenced in a study of blood T cell repertoires in COVID-19. The assay was immunoSEQ multiplex PCR, and TCRdb's table has in-frame clones only and misses some. The sample holds some 400,000 clones, approximately 89% seen once. Material: peripheral blood. Every receptor here comes from a woman aged 55-69 years with COVID-19, enrolled during active disease.

The V and J genes are TRBV19 and TRBJ1-4; 8 nucleotides match TRBD1. CDR1 LNHDA and CDR2 SQIVND come from the germline V gene (reference sequence). The CDR3 loop spans 14 amino acids. J was trimmed by 8 bases and V by 2 bases; bases with no gene match: 4. The CDR3 sequence: CASSIQGAGEKLFF. The CDR3 coding sequence is TGTGCCAGTAGTATACAGGGGGCGGGAGAAAAACTGTTTTTT.

The chain combines TRBV28 with TRBJ1-1; D uncertain. The V gene lost 6 bases and the J gene lost 6 bases, with 8 bases spanning the gap. The length of the CDR3 is 11 residues. Germline values: CDR1 MDHEN, CDR2 SYDVKM. In DNA form, the CDR3 reads TGTGCCAGCAGCTTCTCTGCTGAAGCTTTCTTT. This codes for CASSFSAEAFF.

J is TRBJ2-1 and V is TRBV24-1; 9 bases line up with TRBD2. V gave up 4 bases and J gave up 10 bases; unmatched junction bases: 4. The CDR3 runs to 13 residues. Germline assignment: CDR1 KGHDR and CDR2 SFDVKD. The CDR3 DNA sequence: TGTGCCACCAGTGAGTCCCTAGCGGGAGAGCAGTTCTTC. Protein: CATSESLAGEQFF.

V is TRBV15 and J is TRBJ2-5; no reliable D call. Per the germline V gene, CDR1 is LNHNV and CDR2 is YYDKDF (reference sequence). The CDR3 sequence is 15 residues long. Trimming pared 0 bases from V and 7 bases from J, leaving 15 bases between. The CDR3 region is CATSRDLGLSGTQYF. The CDR3 bases are TGTGCCACCAGCAGAGATCTTGGCCTCTCGGGGACCCAGTACTTC.

The V call is TRBV5-6, the J call TRBJ1-3; TRBD1 is a possible D gene (6 bases). The germline V and J ends were trimmed by 0 bases and 0 bases, with 7 bases remaining between them. This CDR3 contains 15 residues. Per germline, CDR1 SGHDT and CDR2 YYEEEE. The CDR3 bases are TGTGCCAGCAGCTTGGGGACAGTCTCTGGAAACACCATATATTTT. It codes for CASSLGTVSGNTIYF.

The gene calls are TRBV5-1 and TRBJ1-2; 8 nucleotides agree with TRBD1. This CDR3 contains 14 residues. Germline trimming cut 5 bases from V and 5 bases from J; bases unmatched to any gene: 8. CDR1 is SGHRS, CDR2 YFSETQ, per germline. CDR3 bases: TGCGCCAGCAGGGGACAGGCCCTCGGGTATGGCTACACCTTC. Protein: CASRGQALGYGYTF.

The chain uses TRBV11-2 and TRBJ2-7; 9 bases are a match to TRBD1. V gave up 4 bases and J gave up 4 bases; unmatched junction bases: 5. Germline values: CDR1 SGHAT, CDR2 FQNNGV. The CDR3 is 14 amino acids. CDR3 protein: CASSWGQGGYEQYF. The CDR3 nucleotides are TGTGCCAGCAGCTGGGGACAGGGAGGGTACGAGCAGTACTTC.

This clone was observed a single time. The chain couples TRBV12-3 or TRBV12-4 to TRBJ2-3; no definite D call. Trimming stripped 1 base from V and 7 bases from J, with 6 bases between. The CDR3 is 12 amino acids. CDR3 protein: CASSLESYTQYF. The CDR3 coding sequence is TGTGCCAGCAGTTTAGAATCCTATACGCAGTATTTT.

The rearrangement uses TRBV6-5 and TRBJ1-2, with D perhaps matching TRBD1 (5 bases). This CDR3 comprises 14 residues. The V end lost 0 bases, the J end lost 5 bases, and 10 bases lay between the germline ends. CDR1 and CDR2 from the germline V gene are MNHEY and SVGAGI. CDR3 amino acids: CASSYSRAPYGYTF. In DNA form, the CDR3 reads TGTGCCAGCAGTTACTCCAGGGCCCCATATGGCTACACCTTC.

V gene TRBV6-5 combines with J gene TRBJ2-6; D may be TRBD1 (6 bases). CDR3 length: 16 residues. Trimming cost V 4 bases and J 2 bases, with 12 bases left between them. The germline V gene encodes CDR1 MNHEY and CDR2 SVGAGI. DNA for the CDR3: TGTGCCAGCAGTTTCTCCAGGGACACTGGGGCCAACGTCCTGACTTTC. This translates into CASSFSRDTGANVLTF.

This CDR3 is CASSLTGMNTGELFF. DNA of the CDR3: TGTGCCAGCAGCTTAACAGGGATGAACACCGGGGAGCTGTTTTTT. The gene calls are TRBV7-9 and TRBJ2-2; D is perhaps TRBD1 (6 bases). The CDR3 is made up of 15 amino acids. The V and J ends lost 2 bases and 1 base respectively, with 8 bases between them. Looked up from germline, CDR1 is SEHNR and CDR2 is FQNEAQ (reference sequence).

This clone was counted a single time. This rearrangement joins TRBV28 to TRBJ1-2; weak D call: TRBD1 (5 bases). Germline CDR1 reads MDHEN; CDR2 reads SYDVKM. The V gene lost 6 bases and the J gene lost 12 bases, with 23 bases spanning the gap. The CDR3 is 14 residues long. Written as DNA, the CDR3 is TGTGCCAGCAGGCGAGAGTCGCGACAAGGGGCGCACACCTTC. Translating it yields CASRRESRQGAHTF.